This is a list of T cell receptor beta chains from one sample in a study of Ad26.COV2.S vaccination and SARS-CoV-2 variants. Generated by immunoSEQ multiplex PCR, the TCRdb table keeps only in-frame clones and is missing some. The data contain approximately 300,000 clones, 86% of them singletons. The source was peripheral blood, collected in a trial of Ad26.COV2.S vaccine versus placebo. The receptors derive from a person between 18 and 59 years old who received the Ad26.COV2.S COVID-19 vaccine or a placebo. CDR3s include the opening cysteine and the closing phenylalanine or tryptophan. D genes are given only for firm matches. Clone size is shown for a subset of rows, as once, few, many or a class of expanded clone.

-,TRBV5-6,TRBJ2-5,-,CASSLEPREETQYF,TGTGCCAGCAGCTTGGAGCCTAGGGAAGAGACCCAGTACTTC
-,TRBV6-1,TRBJ1-6,once,CASSDIARASYSPLHF,TGTGCCAGCAGTGACATAGCCAGGGCTTCCTATTCACCCCTCCACTTT
TRBD1,TRBV29-1,TRBJ1-5,-,CSASTGIDQPQHF,TGCAGCGCCTCGACAGGGATAGATCAGCCCCAGCATTTT
-,TRBV5-1,TRBJ2-7,few,CASSFRATGSYEQYF,TGCGCCAGCAGCTTTCGCGCGACAGGCTCCTACGAGCAGTACTTC
-,TRBV7-2,TRBJ1-1,-,CASIPAPLSTEAFF,TGTGCCAGCATCCCCGCCCCGTTAAGCACTGAAGCTTTCTTT
-,TRBV7-9,TRBJ1-6,few,CASGYGVRDSPLHF,TGTGCCAGCGGGTATGGGGTGCGGGATTCACCCCTCCACTTT
TRBD1,TRBV30,TRBJ1-6,-,CAWNLGQITSPLHF,TGTGCCTGGAATCTGGGACAGATCACTTCACCCCTCCACTTT
-,TRBV4-3,TRBJ1-4,-,CASSQGTSTNEKLFF,TGCGCCAGCAGCCAGGGGACATCAACTAATGAAAAACTGTTTTTT
-,TRBV5-5,TRBJ1-2,-,CASSLSGGNYGYTF,TGTGCCAGCAGCTTGTCCGGTGGTAACTATGGCTACACCTTC
-,TRBV14,TRBJ2-5,-,CASSQYKGETQYF,TGTGCCAGCAGCCAATATAAAGGAGAGACCCAGTACTTC
-,TRBV20-1,TRBJ1-2,-,CSASGPGYGYTF,TGCAGTGCTAGTGGCCCCGGCTATGGCTACACCTTC
-,TRBV7-8,TRBJ2-3,-,CASSPGGTSTDTQYF,TGTGCCAGCAGCCCTGGTGGGACCAGCACAGATACGCAGTATTTT
-,TRBV6-5,TRBJ1-1,-,CASKQGAVTEAFF,TGTGCCAGCAAACAGGGTGCGGTCACTGAAGCTTTCTTT
-,TRBV5-1,TRBJ1-3,-,CASSWTAFGDTIYF,TGCGCCAGCAGCTGGACGGCTTTCGGGGACACCATATATTTT
TRBD1,TRBV6-5,TRBJ1-4,-,CASSVKGAGEKLFF,TGTGCCAGCAGCGTCAAGGGGGCAGGTGAAAAACTGTTTTTT
TRBD2,TRBV2,TRBJ2-5,-,CASSELAGDQETQYF,TGTGCCAGCAGTGAACTAGCGGGGGACCAAGAGACCCAGTACTTC
-,TRBV28,TRBJ1-2,-,CASRSARFYGYTF,TGTGCCAGCAGATCAGCACGGTTCTATGGCTACACCTTC
-,TRBV6-2/TRBV6-3,TRBJ1-2,-,CASSYRGRDYGYTF,TGTGCCAGCAGTTACCGGGGCCGGGACTATGGCTACACCTTC
-,TRBV7-9,TRBJ1-3,-,CASSLGGRVSGNTIYF,TGTGCCAGCAGCTTAGGTGGCAGGGTCTCTGGAAACACCATATATTTT
TRBD1,TRBV19,TRBJ1-1,-,CASSTDRDTEAFF,TGTGCCAGTAGTACAGACAGGGACACTGAAGCTTTCTTT
TRBD1,TRBV18,TRBJ1-2,-,CASSPEGGGYGYTF,TGTGCCAGCTCACCTGAAGGGGGCGGTTATGGCTACACCTTC
-,TRBV2,TRBJ1-5,few,CASRWGRTSNQPQHF,TGTGCCAGCAGATGGGGGCGGACTAGCAATCAGCCCCAGCATTTT
-,TRBV6-5,TRBJ1-1,-,CASSPRVLGTEAFF,TGTGCCAGCAGTCCCAGGGTGTTAGGCACTGAAGCTTTCTTT
-,TRBV28,TRBJ1-3,-,CASSFLGNTIYF,TGTGCCAGCAGTTTCCTGGGAAACACCATATATTTT
-,TRBV5-6,TRBJ2-1,-,CASSFPGSHNEQFF,TGTGCCAGCAGCTTTCCAGGTAGCCACAATGAGCAGTTCTTC
TRBD1,TRBV19,TRBJ1-1,once,CATKWDRGRSTEAFF,TGTGCCACCAAGTGGGACAGGGGGCGAAGCACTGAAGCTTTCTTT
TRBD2,TRBV5-1,TRBJ2-7,few,CASSREGHYEQYF,TGCGCCAGCAGCCGGGAGGGCCACTACGAGCAGTACTTC
-,TRBV10-3,TRBJ2-5,-,CAISRTEGAGETQYF,TGTGCCATCAGTCGGACAGAGGGCGCGGGAGAGACCCAGTACTTC
-,TRBV14,TRBJ1-4,-,CASSRDTGGNEKLFF,TGTGCCAGCAGCCGCGACACGGGGGGTAATGAAAAACTGTTTTTT
-,TRBV5-1,TRBJ1-5,once,CASSLEGISNQPQHF,TGCGCCAGCAGCTTGGAAGGAATTAGCAATCAGCCCCAGCATTTT
-,TRBV7-2,TRBJ2-1,-,CASSDMGGAVDNEQFF,TGTGCCAGCAGCGATATGGGGGGGGCGGTTGACAATGAGCAGTTCTTC
-,TRBV5-8,TRBJ2-3,-,CASSLEGADTQYF,TGTGCCAGCAGCTTGGAAGGGGCAGATACGCAGTATTTT
-,TRBV9,TRBJ2-7,-,CASSVHPGDEQYF,TGTGCCAGCAGCGTACACCCGGGGGACGAGCAGTACTTC